The clone carrying this TCR beta chain has just a few counts. Its specificity is unknown. The data originate from a study of CD8+ T cells in alopecia areata. About the research overall: The percentage of affected scalp area served as the score of severity for treated patients. Broader study findings: Between patients, shared TCR sequences were less clear than in mice. This was possibly due in part to HLA diversity in the patient population. In scalp samples, resident alphabeta T cells of normal skin are also sequenced.

This CDR3 has 13 residues. Germline V lookup: CDR1 MNHNS, CDR2 SASEGT. Trimming shortened V by 6 bases and J by 15 bases, and 21 bases separated the two germline ends. Treatment of the sample: oral pan-JAK inhibitor, 5-10 mg twice daily. CD4+ and CD8+ T cells were sorted from PBMCs stained for CD3, CD4 and CD8. After isolation, RNA underwent reverse transcription to generate cDNA as the sequencing template. The protocol was immunoSEQ multiplex PCR, while the TCRdb copy is restricted to in-frame clones and leaves out a portion. The sample records 130,000 or so clones, roughly 86% being singletons. This TCR was sampled from a human donor with alopecia areata. The chain carries TRBV6-1 and TRBJ1-5; D gene unclear. This sample comprised CD8+ T cells sorted from blood, obtained at week 4, from a patient treated with tofacitinib. The DNA of the CDR3 is TGTGCCAGCAGCCCCGGAGGTGCCGATACCGGGCATTTT. Translated, it gives CASSPGGADTGHF.